The next 24 T cell receptor beta chains were all read from a single sample in a study of blood T cell repertoires in COVID-19. Libraries were prepared by immunoSEQ multiplex PCR; TCRdb keeps only in-frame clonotypes and omits some of them. The top ten hold 0.75% to 0.85% of the sample, which has roughly 460,000 clones, around 90% seen once. What was sequenced was peripheral blood. The source is a man between 18 and 35 years old with COVID-19, enrolled during active disease.

The chain recombines TRBV11-3 with TRBJ2-7; possibly TRBD1 for D (6 bases). Germline V gene data show CDR1 as SGHNT and CDR2 as YENEEA. This CDR3 has 14 residues. Trimming cost V 6 bases and J 0 bases, with 12 bases left between them. The CDR3 region is CASSRDTSSYEQYF. For the CDR3, the DNA is TGTGCCAGCAGTCGGGACACCAGCTCCTACGAGCAGTACTTC.

The DNA for the CDR3 is TGTGCCAGCAGCCAGGCACTAGCGGGAGACGACGAGCAGTACTTC. Residues: CASSQALAGDDEQYF. The rearrangement uses TRBV5-4 and TRBJ2-7; 11 bases align to TRBD2. Per germline, CDR1 SGHNT and CDR2 YYREEE (reference sequence). The CDR3 is 15 amino acids. V shed 4 bases and J 5 bases; nucleotides not matched to a gene: 8.

The DNA of the CDR3 is TGTGCCAGCGCCGAACAGGGAAACTATGGCTACACCTTC. Its protein product is CASAEQGNYGYTF. J is TRBJ1-2 and V is TRBV18, with a tentative D call TRBD1 (6 bases). V lost 8 bases and J lost 2, with 12 bases in between. Germline CDR1 is KGHSH and CDR2 is LQKENI. The CDR3 sequence is 13 residues long.

This chain connects TRBV27 to TRBJ1-1, with D perhaps TRBD1 (6 bases). Per the germline V gene, CDR1 is MNHEY and CDR2 is SMNVEV (reference sequence). Trimming stripped 5 bases from V and 6 bases from J, with 13 bases between. The CDR3 runs 13 residues. CDR3 DNA sequence: TGTGCCAGCAGTCCCAGGGGTTTGGCTGAAGCTTTCTTT. Amino acid sequence: CASSPRGLAEAFF.

The chain recombines TRBV21-1 with TRBJ1-4. TRBV21-1 is a pseudogene segment. CDR3 length equals 14 residues. Here the CDR3 DNA reads TGTGCCAGCAGCAATCCGGGAGGATCTGAAAAACTGTTTTTT. Its translation: CASSNPGGSEKLFF.

This clone was counted a few times. The gene calls are TRBV5-4 and TRBJ2-3; no firm D call. Trimming removed 1 base at V and 0 bases at J, with 9 bases between. The length of the CDR3 is 15 residues. Per the germline V gene, CDR1 is SGHNT and CDR2 is YYREEE (reference sequence). The CDR3 spells CASSLLERSTDTQYF. Written as DNA, the CDR3 is TGTGCCAGCAGCTTGCTTGAGAGAAGCACAGATACGCAGTATTTT.

This chain links TRBV7-6 with TRBJ1-2; 9 positions agree with TRBD1. CDR3 length: 15 amino acids. Germline values: CDR1 SGHVS, CDR2 FNYEAQ. V shed 5 bases and J 4 bases; nucleotides not matched to a gene: 8. Here the CDR3 DNA reads TGTGCCAGCAGCCCGACAGGGGGAATATCCTATGGCTACACCTTC. As protein: CASSPTGGISYGYTF. Supplemented by reference TRBV7-6 and TRBJ1-2, the full variable domain reads GAGVSQSPRYKVTKRGQDVALRCDPISGHVSLYWYRQALGQGPEFLTYFNYEAQQDKSGLPNDRFSAERPEGSISTLTIQRTEQRDSAMYRCASSPTGGISYGYTFGSGTRLTVV.

The rearrangement links TRBV2 to TRBJ1-6, with 9 bases identical to TRBD1. Germline values: CDR1 SNHLY, CDR2 FYNNEI. Trimming took 8 bases from V and 4 from J; bases not matched to a gene: 6. The CDR3 is 15 residues long. The CDR3 bases are TGTGCCAGCGGACAGGGGTTGCCTTATAATTCACCCCTCCACTTT. This translates into CASGQGLPYNSPLHF.

The CDR3 here is CASARGSGFNTGELFF. The CDR3 bases are TGTGCCAGCGCCCGAGGTAGCGGGTTCAACACCGGGGAGCTGTTTTTT. V is TRBV2 and J is TRBJ2-2, with TRBD2 identical over 7 bases. The ends lost 8 bases at V and 2 bases at J; junction bases unmatched: 11. Looked up from germline, CDR1 is SNHLY and CDR2 is FYNNEI. The CDR3 totals 16 residues.

The chain couples TRBV6-2 or TRBV6-3 to TRBJ2-1; 11 bases align to TRBD2. The CDR3 runs to 14 residues. The V gene's germline CDR1 is MNHEY and CDR2 SVGEGT. J gave up 6 bases and V 6 bases, and 4 bases lay outside the gene matches. In DNA, the CDR3 is TGTGCCAGCAGCTATAGCGGGAGGGGCAATGAGCAGTTCTTC. Amino acid sequence: CASSYSGRGNEQFF.

This sequence joins TRBV13 and TRBJ1-3; D gene uncertain. Germline V lookup: CDR1 PRHDT, CDR2 FYEKMQ (reference sequence). V lost 6 bases and J 4 bases, leaving 16 bases between the germline ends. The CDR3 is 15 residues long. The CDR3 DNA reads TGTGCCAGCAGTCAGACTTTGGAGACGGGAAACACCATATATTTT. It specifies CASSQTLETGNTIYF.

DNA for the CDR3: TGTGCCAGTAGTATCGGCTCGGCTAGTTACAATGAGCAGTTCTTC. Protein product: CASSIGSASYNEQFF. The V gene is TRBV19, the J gene TRBJ2-1; D not resolved. Germline CDR1 reads LNHDA; CDR2 reads SQIVND (reference sequence). The CDR3 has 15 amino acids. V was cut by 3 bases and J by 4 bases, with 13 bases left in between.

The rearrangement joins TRBV19 to TRBJ2-7, with TRBD1 matching over 7 bases. CDR1 and CDR2 (germline): LNHDA, SQIVND (reference sequence). Losses at the gene ends were 0 bases for V and 1 base for J; bases not matched to a gene: 3. This CDR3 spans 15 amino acids. CDR3 in amino acids: CASSIDSGQSYEQYF. The CDR3 nucleotides are TGTGCCAGTAGTATAGACTCGGGACAGTCCTACGAGCAGTACTTC.

The chain combines TRBV6-5 with TRBJ2-7; TRBD1 matches at 7 bases. The junction had 2 bases not matched to a gene; V was cut back by 0 bases and J by 0 bases. CDR3 length: 15 amino acids. The germline gives CDR1 MNHEY, CDR2 SVGAGI. As DNA, the CDR3 is TGTGCCAGCAGTTACTCAGGACAGGACTCCTACGAGCAGTACTTC. Translation: CASSYSGQDSYEQYF.

The rearrangement links TRBV19 to TRBJ2-1, with TRBD1 matching over 10 bases. The CDR3 is made up of 15 amino acids. J lost 6 bases, V lost 3 bases, and 5 bases had no gene match. Germline assignment: CDR1 LNHDA and CDR2 SQIVND (reference sequence). In nucleotides, the CDR3 is TGTGCCAGTAGTATCTTCCGGACAGGGGGCAATGAGCAGTTCTTC. The encoded protein is CASSIFRTGGNEQFF.

The rearrangement uses TRBV6-5 and TRBJ1-1; possible D gene TRBD1, 6 bases. Germline values: CDR1 MNHEY, CDR2 SVGAGI. The V and J ends lost 8 bases and 8 bases respectively, with 24 bases between them. The CDR3 is 15 residues long. CDR3 region: CASLRPFVRGGEAFF. The DNA of the CDR3 is TGTGCCAGCCTTAGACCCTTTGTCAGGGGCGGGGAAGCTTTCTTT.

The rearrangement joins TRBV6-1 to TRBJ2-3; no firm D call. CDR1 and CDR2 (germline): MNHNS, SASEGT. Trimming pared 1 base from V and 1 base from J, leaving 9 bases between. This CDR3 contains 15 residues. The CDR3, as DNA: TGTGCCAGCAGTGAAGTTGTTTCGGGCACAGATACGCAGTATTTT. This sequence encodes CASSEVVSGTDTQYF.

The CDR3 sequence: CASSLLQGASYEQYF. CDR3 coding DNA: TGTGCCAGCAGCCTACTACAGGGGGCGTCCTACGAGCAGTACTTC. The chain recombines TRBV6-6 with TRBJ2-7; 9 bases are a match to TRBD1. Germline lookup yields CDR1 MNHNY and CDR2 SVGAGI (reference sequence). There are 15 residues in the CDR3. The junction had 7 bases not matched to a gene; V was cut back by 6 bases and J by 1 base.

This CDR3 reads CASSSGTGGIGDYGYTF. CDR3 nucleotide sequence: TGCGCCAGCAGCTCCGGGACAGGGGGGATCGGGGACTATGGCTACACCTTC. The chain carries TRBV5-1 and TRBJ1-2, with 11 positions matching TRBD1. This CDR3 is built from 17 residues. Trimming cost V 3 bases and J 3 bases; bases outside gene matches: 10. Germline CDR1 reads SGHRS; CDR2 reads YFSETQ.

The chain is built from TRBV6-1 and TRBJ2-1; tentatively, D is TRBD1 (7 bases). The V end was cut by 4 bases, the J end by 13 bases, with 29 bases between. The CDR3 runs to 17 residues. Germline-derived CDR1 and CDR2 are MNHNS and SASEGT. CDR3 sequence reads: CASSALSHRGSIGGQFF. The CDR3 DNA reads as TGTGCCAGCAGTGCCCTAAGCCACAGGGGATCTATCGGGGGACAGTTCTTC.

CDR3 sequence (DNA): TGTGCCAGTAGTACCCGCTACAATGAGCAGTTCTTC. Its translation: CASSTRYNEQFF. This chain connects TRBV19 to TRBJ2-1; D is unresolved. V lost 4 bases and J lost 3, with 4 bases in between. The germline CDR1 and CDR2 sequences are LNHDA and SQIVND (reference sequence). This CDR3 has 12 amino acids. Based on the CDR3 plus reference TRBV19 and TRBJ2-1, the full variable domain is DGGITQSPKYLFRKEGQNVTLSCEQNLNHDAMYWYRQDPGQGLRLIYYSQIVNDFQKGDIAEGYSVSREKKESFPLTVTSAQKNPTAFYLCASSTRYNEQFFGPGTRLTVL.

This clone was recorded only once. The V call is TRBV2, the J call TRBJ1-2; D perhaps matches TRBD1 (5 bases). The germline V gene has CDR1 SNHLY and CDR2 FYNNEI. This CDR3 comprises 14 residues. V lost 6 bases, J lost 1 base, and 12 bases lay in between. In DNA form, the CDR3 reads TGTGCCAGCAGCCGAGAGACAGATAACTATGGCTACACCTTC. This sequence encodes CASSRETDNYGYTF. Complete variable domain (other parts from reference TRBV2 and TRBJ1-2): EPEVTQTPSHQVTQMGQEVILRCVPISNHLYFYWYRQILGQKVEFLVSFYNNEISEKSEIFDDQFSVERPDGSNFTLKIRSTKLEDSAMYFCASSRETDNYGYTFGSGTRLTVV.

The CDR3 DNA sequence: TGTGCCAGTAGTGCCTACAGGGGGCTAGAGACCCAGTACTTC. This gives the protein CASSAYRGLETQYF. This chain uses TRBV19 with TRBJ2-5, with 9 bases lining up with TRBD1. With V trimmed by 5 bases and J by 4 bases, 5 bases remained unmatched. Germline V CDR1 and CDR2: LNHDA, SQIVND (reference sequence). This CDR3 is 14 amino acids long.

The genes are TRBV27 and TRBJ2-5; D may be TRBD1 (6 bases). V shed 7 bases and J shed 4 bases, with 13 bases lying between them. The germline CDR1 and CDR2 sequences are MNHEY and SMNVEV (reference sequence). There are 13 residues in the CDR3. This CDR3 reads CASTTGRGETQYF. Here the CDR3 DNA reads TGTGCCAGCACCACAGGGAGAGGAGAGACCCAGTACTTC.